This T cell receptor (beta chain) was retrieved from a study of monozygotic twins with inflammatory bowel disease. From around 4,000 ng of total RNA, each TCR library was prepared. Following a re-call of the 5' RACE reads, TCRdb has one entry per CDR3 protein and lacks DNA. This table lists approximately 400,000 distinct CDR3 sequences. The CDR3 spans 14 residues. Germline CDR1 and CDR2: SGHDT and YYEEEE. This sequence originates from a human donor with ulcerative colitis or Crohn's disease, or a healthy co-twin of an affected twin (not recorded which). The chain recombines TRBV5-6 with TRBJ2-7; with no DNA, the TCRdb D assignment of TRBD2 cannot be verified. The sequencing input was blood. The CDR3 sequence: CASSLVRGGYEQYF.